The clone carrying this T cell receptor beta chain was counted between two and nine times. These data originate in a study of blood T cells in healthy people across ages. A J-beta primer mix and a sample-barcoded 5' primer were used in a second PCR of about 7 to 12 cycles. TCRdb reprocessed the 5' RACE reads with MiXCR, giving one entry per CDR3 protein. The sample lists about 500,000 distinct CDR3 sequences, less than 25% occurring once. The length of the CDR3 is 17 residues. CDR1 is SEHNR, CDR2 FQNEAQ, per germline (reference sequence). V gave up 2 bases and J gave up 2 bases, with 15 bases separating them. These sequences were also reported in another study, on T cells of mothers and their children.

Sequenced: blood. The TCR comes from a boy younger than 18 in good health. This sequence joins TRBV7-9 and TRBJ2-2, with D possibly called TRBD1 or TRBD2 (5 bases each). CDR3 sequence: CASSLTPGTRNTGELFF. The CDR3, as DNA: TGTGCCAGCAGCTTAACCCCCGGGACCAGAAACACCGGGGAGCTGTTTTTT. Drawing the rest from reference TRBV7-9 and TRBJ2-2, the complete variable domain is DTGVSQNPRHKITKRGQNVTFRCDPISEHNRLYWYRQTLGQGPEFLTYFQNEAQLEKSRLLSDRFSAERPKGSFSTLEIQRTEQGDSAMYLCASSLTPGTRNTGELFFGEGSRLTVL.